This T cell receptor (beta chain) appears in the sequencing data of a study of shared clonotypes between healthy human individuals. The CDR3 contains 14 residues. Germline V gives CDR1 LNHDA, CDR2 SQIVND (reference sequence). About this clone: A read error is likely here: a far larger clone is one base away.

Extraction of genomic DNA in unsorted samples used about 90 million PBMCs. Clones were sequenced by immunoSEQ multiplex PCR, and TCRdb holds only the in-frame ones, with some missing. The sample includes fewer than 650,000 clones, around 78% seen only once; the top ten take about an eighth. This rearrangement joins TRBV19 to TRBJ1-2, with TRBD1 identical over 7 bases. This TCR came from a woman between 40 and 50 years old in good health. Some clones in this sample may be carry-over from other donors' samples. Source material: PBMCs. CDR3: CTSSIVGQVYGYTF. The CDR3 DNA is TGTACCAGTAGTATAGTTGGACAGGTCTATGGCTACACCTTC.